The entry that follows covers one T cell receptor (beta chain) sequence. Methods used by the authors: Amplification of reference gene primers provided the estimated nucleated cell counts. Sequencing used immunoSEQ multiplex PCR; TCRdb keeps in-frame clones, though not all of them. For V, J and clone size, that table is used; D and trimming come from the DNA. The data contain approximately 53,000 clones, about 83% of them singletons. The source of the sample is a study of blood T cell repertoires in COVID-19. Turning to the study itself: Sources were T cells, B-cell-depleted T cells, or PBMCs; the material itself was cDNA or gDNA.

Trimming shortened V by 0 bases and J by 5 bases, and 10 bases separated the two germline ends. The length of the CDR3 is 14 residues. Germline values: CDR1 LGHNA, CDR2 YNFKEQ. This rearrangement joins TRBV4-2 to TRBJ1-1; D remains ambiguous. This sequence originates from a man aged 35 to 55 with acute or convalescent COVID-19. The sample comprised peripheral blood. The CDR3, as DNA: TGTGCCAGCAGCCAAGACCCATACGGGACTGAAGCTTTCTTT. It translates to CASSQDPYGTEAFF.